These T cell receptor beta chains were read from a single sample in a study of cytomegalovirus exposure and HLA in healthy donors. TCRdb keeps only in-frame clones here, not all; method: immunoSEQ multiplex PCR. The table records more than 110,000 clones, 65% to 80% of them present only once. The specimen was PBMCs. These receptors were taken from a male donor in good health and CMV-seropositive. CDR3s include the opening cysteine and the closing phenylalanine or tryptophan. D genes are given only for firm matches. Expanded clones are given a class, and other clones once, few, many or no size at all.

D gene | J gene | V gene | clone size | CDR3 protein | CDR3 DNA
. | TRBJ1-2 | TRBV29-1 | once | CSVGSDGYTF | TGCAGCGTCGGGTCCGATGGCTACACCTTC
. | TRBJ2-2 | TRBV6-5 | . | CASNRRANTGELFF | TGTGCCAGCAATCGGAGGGCGAACACCGGGGAGCTGTTTTTT
TRBD1 | TRBJ1-2 | TRBV2 | . | CASRMGWGDRARDYGYTF | TGTGCCAGCAGGATGGGGTGGGGTGACAGGGCTCGTGACTATGGCTACACCTTC
TRBD2 | TRBJ2-4 | TRBV10-3 | . | CAISETLAGVHF | TGTGCCATCAGTGAAACACTAGCGGGAGTACACTTC
. | TRBJ2-3 | TRBV7-2 | . | CASSLSAAADTQYF | TGTGCCAGCAGCTTATCGGCGGCAGCAGATACGCAGTATTTT
TRBD2 | TRBJ2-2 | TRBV9 | . | CASSPANPAGLLPGELFF | TGTGCCAGCAGTCCCGCCAACCCGGCGGGACTATTGCCCGGGGAGCTGTTTTTT
TRBD1 | TRBJ2-1 | TRBV6-6 | once | CASSSGTGQGEQFF | TGTGCCAGCAGCTCCGGGACAGGGCAAGGAGAGCAGTTCTTC
. | TRBJ2-1 | TRBV19 | . | CATNRGSSYNEQFF | TGTGCCACCAACCGGGGTAGCTCCTACAATGAGCAGTTCTTC
. | TRBJ2-2 | TRBV7-8 | . | CASSLATQNTGELFF | TGTGCCAGCAGCCTAGCGACTCAGAACACCGGGGAGCTGTTTTTT
. | TRBJ1-5 | TRBV4-1 | . | CASSLTGDNQPQHF | TGCGCCAGCAGCCTGACAGGCGATAATCAGCCCCAGCATTTT
. | TRBJ1-3 | TRBV6-5 | . | CASSYSQGNTIYF | TGTGCCAGCAGTTACTCGCAGGGAAACACCATATATTTT
TRBD1 | TRBJ1-2 | TRBV19 | . | CASSAGGADYGYTF | TGTGCCAGTAGTGCAGGGGGCGCGGACTATGGCTACACCTTC
. | TRBJ1-1 | TRBV4-1 | few | CASSQDSSNTEAFF | TGCGCCAGCAGCCAAGATTCTTCGAACACTGAAGCTTTCTTT
. | TRBJ1-1 | TRBV5-1 | . | CASSFRGSAPEAFF | TGCGCCAGCAGCTTCCGAGGGAGTGCCCCAGAAGCTTTCTTT
TRBD1 | TRBJ2-5 | TRBV5-1 | . | CASSLGQEEETQYF | TGCGCCAGCAGCTTAGGACAGGAGGAAGAGACCCAGTACTTC
. | TRBJ2-7 | TRBV18 | . | CASSHRELTYEQYF | TGTGCCAGCTCACACAGGGAGTTAACCTACGAGCAGTACTTC
. | TRBJ1-2 | TRBV29-1 | . | CSAGPADNYYGYTF | TGCAGCGCCGGCCCTGCCGACAACTACTATGGCTACACCTTC
. | TRBJ2-7 | TRBV5-1 | once | CASSFGGGLYEQYF | TGCGCCAGCAGCTTTGGGGGAGGTCTCTACGAGCAGTACTTC
. | TRBJ2-1 | TRBV11-2 | once | CASSFRSDEQFF | TGTGCCAGCAGCTTTCGCAGTGATGAGCAGTTCTTC
TRBD2 | TRBJ2-1 | TRBV4-3 | few | CASSQDQTSGSRPAFF | TGCGCCAGCAGCCAAGATCAGACTAGCGGGAGCCGGCCGGCGTTCTTC
. | TRBJ2-7 | TRBV20-1 | . | CSATDHSEQYF | TGCAGTGCTACAGACCACAGCGAGCAGTACTTC
. | TRBJ2-7 | TRBV4-2 | . | CASSQELVSYEQYF | TGTGCCAGCAGCCAAGAATTAGTTTCCTACGAGCAGTACTTC
TRBD1 | TRBJ1-5 | TRBV2 | . | CASSLGQGNQPQHF | TGTGCCAGCAGTCTCGGACAGGGGAATCAGCCCCAGCATTTT
TRBD1 | TRBJ2-3 | TRBV7-3 | . | CASSPRQGGTDTQYF | TGTGCCAGCAGCCCCCGACAGGGAGGCACAGATACGCAGTATTTT
. | TRBJ2-7 | TRBV6-5 | . | CASSYFQGGEQYF | TGTGCCAGCAGTTACTTTCAGGGGGGCGAGCAGTACTTC
. | TRBJ1-5 | TRBV23-1 | . | CASSQEGRGQPQHF | TGCGCCAGCAGTCAAGAGGGAAGAGGTCAGCCCCAGCATTTT
TRBD2 | TRBJ2-1 | TRBV7-2 | . | CASSLRTAGDEQFF | TGTGCCAGCAGCTTACGCACAGCGGGAGACGAGCAGTTCTTC
TRBD2 | TRBJ2-5 | TRBV10-3 | . | CAISSSGRQETQYF | TGTGCCATCTCATCCAGCGGGAGACAAGAGACCCAGTACTTC
. | TRBJ2-7 | TRBV5-1 | . | CASSLAAADYEQYF | TGCGCCAGCAGCTTGGCCGCGGCAGACTACGAGCAGTACTTC
TRBD1 | TRBJ2-7 | TRBV5-8 | . | CASRSRTGAYYEQYF | TGTGCCAGCAGATCTAGGACAGGGGCTTACTACGAGCAGTACTTC
TRBD1 | TRBJ1-2 | TRBV29-1 | . | CSVGGFTGAVGYTF | TGCAGCGTTGGGGGCTTTACAGGGGCCGTGGGCTACACCTTC
. | TRBJ1-1 | TRBV19 | . | CASSIVGIGGDTEAFF | TGTGCCAGTAGTATAGTGGGAATAGGAGGAGACACTGAAGCTTTCTTT
TRBD2 | TRBJ2-5 | TRBV7-2 | once | CASSITSGSEETQYF | TGTGCCAGCAGCATTACTAGCGGGAGTGAGGAGACCCAGTACTTC
. | TRBJ2-5 | TRBV6-6 | . | CASSYSPRSDAAQYF | TGTGCCAGCAGTTACTCGCCCCGGTCCGACGCGGCCCAGTACTTC
. | TRBJ1-4 | TRBV4-3 | . | CASSQVPRGANEKLFF | TGCGCCAGCAGCCAGGTACCACGCGGGGCTAATGAAAAACTGTTTTTT
TRBD2 | TRBJ2-1 | TRBV5-4 | few | CASSRTSGNEQFF | TGTGCCAGCAGCCGGACTAGCGGAAATGAGCAGTTCTTC
TRBD1 | TRBJ2-1 | TRBV30 | few | CARTGTGKFNEQFF | TGTGCCAGGACCGGGACAGGGAAGTTCAATGAGCAGTTCTTC
TRBD1 | TRBJ1-1 | TRBV29-1 | . | CSVEAQGADTEAFF | TGCAGCGTTGAAGCACAGGGGGCTGACACTGAAGCTTTCTTT
TRBD1 | TRBJ2-7 | TRBV10-3 | . | CAISEGDRAYEQYF | TGTGCCATCAGTGAAGGGGACAGGGCTTACGAGCAGTACTTC
. | TRBJ2-5 | TRBV10-3 | . | CAISDPTFNSFGGETQYF | TGTGCCATCAGTGACCCGACGTTTAATAGTTTCGGGGGAGAGACCCAGTACTTC
TRBD1 | TRBJ1-4 | TRBV14 | . | CASSRTWGQPSEKLFF | TGTGCCAGCAGCCGGACCTGGGGACAGCCTAGTGAAAAACTGTTTTTT
TRBD2 | TRBJ2-7 | TRBV6-6 | . | CASRTSGASYEQYF | TGTGCCAGCAGGACTAGCGGGGCTTCTTACGAGCAGTACTTC
TRBD2 | TRBJ2-1 | TRBV5-4 | . | CASSYLAGGSHEQFF | TGTGCCAGCAGCTATTTAGCGGGAGGGTCCCATGAGCAGTTCTTC
TRBD2 | TRBJ2-7 | TRBV28 | once | CASRGGLAGAEQYF | TGTGCCAGCAGGGGGGGACTAGCGGGAGCAGAGCAGTACTTC
. | TRBJ1-5 | TRBV2 | . | CASSLAGSTQPQHF | TGTGCCAGCAGCTTGGCAGGGTCTACTCAGCCCCAGCATTTT
TRBD2 | TRBJ2-7 | TRBV11-1 | . | CASSLGTSGSGQYF | TGTGCCAGCAGCCTCGGGACTAGCGGGAGTGGGCAGTACTTC
. | TRBJ1-2 | TRBV5-1 | . | CASSLNRADYGYTF | TGCGCCAGCAGCTTGAACAGGGCGGACTATGGCTACACCTTC
TRBD2 | TRBJ2-7 | TRBV5-1 | . | CASSLYGGGRDEQYF | TGCGCCAGCAGCTTGTATGGCGGGGGGCGCGACGAGCAGTACTTC
. | TRBJ1-5 | TRBV6-1 | . | CACTGIQPQHF | TGTGCCTGCACGGGAATTCAGCCCCAGCATTTT
TRBD1 | TRBJ1-5 | TRBV19 | . | CASSIGGGDRNQPQHF | TGTGCCAGTAGTATAGGGGGAGGGGACAGGAATCAGCCCCAGCATTTT
TRBD1 | TRBJ1-3 | TRBV7-9 | . | CASSAWDRLLGNTIYF | TGTGCCAGCAGCGCCTGGGACAGGCTCCTCGGAAACACCATATATTTT
. | TRBJ2-3 | TRBV28 | . | CASSQIGRPTDTQYF | TGTGCCAGCAGTCAAATCGGGAGACCGACAGATACGCAGTATTTT
. | TRBJ2-7 | TRBV4-3 | . | CASSQGTGPSYEQYF | TGCGCCAGCAGCCAAGGAACAGGCCCCTCCTACGAGCAGTACTTC